Sequencing of this T cell receptor (beta chain) was carried out in a study of CD8+CD57+ T cells in acquired aplastic anemia. The TCR beta profiling, which covered VDJ combination and CDR3 sequence, was carried out using genomic DNA as the template. Each CDR3 protein is one row after TCRdb ran MiXCR on the reads. The sample lists roughly 420,000 distinct CDR3 sequences, roughly 68% seen once, with around 4% in the top ten. CDR3 length: 13 amino acids. Germline V gene lookup returns CDR1 WNHNN and CDR2 SYGVQD (reference sequence). The V gene lost 10 bases and the J gene lost 7 bases, with 16 bases spanning the gap.

This receptor was obtained from a human donor in good health, serving as a control. The specimen was sorted CD4+, CD8+, or CD8+CD57+ T cells (not recorded which) from PBMCs. The chain has TRBV10-1 and TRBJ1-4, with no clear D. The DNA of the CDR3 is TGCGCCACGTTTGTCGTGACCGGTGAAAAACTGTTTTTT. Its protein is CATFVVTGEKLFF.